This T cell receptor (beta chain) was identified in a study of cytomegalovirus exposure and HLA in healthy donors. Study outcomes and limitations: As a later analysis showed, a missense DCLRE1C variant was linked to trimming of TCR beta V- and J-genes. Per published reports, the classifier diagnosed cytomegalovirus status with high specificity and sensitivity.

This CDR3 has 13 residues. CDR1 ENHRY and CDR2 SYGVKD come from the germline V gene. V lost 7 bases and J 5 bases, leaving 14 bases between the germline ends. As regards this clone: Its antigen is not identified.

Amplification used 60 Vbeta primers and 13 Jbeta primers. TCRdb keeps only in-frame clones here, not all; method: immunoSEQ multiplex PCR. The sample records 100,000 to 140,000 clones, approximately 79% being singletons. The specimen sequenced was PBMCs. This receptor was taken from a young man in good health and CMV-seronegative. The rearrangement uses TRBV10-3 and TRBJ1-1; D is perhaps TRBD1 (5 bases). As DNA, the CDR3 is TGTGCCATCAACACGGGGGTCCGGACTGAAGCTTTCTTT. Protein sequence: CAINTGVRTEAFF.